These T cell receptor beta chains were read from a single sample in a study of beta chain features in type 1 diabetes. Only in-frame clones appear in the TCRdb table, and some are missing; sequencing was by immunoSEQ multiplex PCR. Among roughly 500,000 clones, approximately 10% were seen once, and the ten largest hold approximately 0.05%. Sequenced sample: naive CD4+ T cells from blood. Receptors were obtained from a woman between 18 and 30 years old in good health. Both conserved end residues are part of each CDR3. Fields, in order: CDR3 length, J gene, clone size, V gene, D gene, CDR3 protein, CDR3 DNA. The D gene is left open where the match is weak. The size field is filled for only some rows; it gives once, few, many or a size class.

CDR3 length: 15
J gene: TRBJ2-1
clone size: .
V gene: TRBV19
D gene: .
CDR3 protein: CASSITGRPEDEQFF
CDR3 DNA: TGTGCCAGTAGTATAACTGGTCGGCCTGAGGATGAGCAGTTCTTC

CDR3 length: 14
J gene: TRBJ1-3
clone size: .
V gene: TRBV30
D gene: .
CDR3 protein: CAWSVRSFRNTIYF
CDR3 DNA: TGTGCCTGGAGTGTACGTTCCTTCAGAAACACCATATATTTT

CDR3 length: 13
J gene: TRBJ1-2
clone size: .
V gene: TRBV7-9
D gene: .
CDR3 protein: CASSLQSGLGYTF
CDR3 DNA: TGTGCCAGCAGCCTACAATCAGGGCTTGGCTACACCTTC

CDR3 length: 12
J gene: TRBJ1-2
clone size: few
V gene: TRBV6-5
D gene: .
CDR3 protein: CASSYSTAGYTF
CDR3 DNA: TGTGCCAGCAGTTACTCGACTGCGGGCTACACCTTC

CDR3 length: 17
J gene: TRBJ1-2
clone size: .
V gene: TRBV27
D gene: TRBD1
CDR3 protein: CASRTRQGRGRVYSYTF
CDR3 DNA: TGTGCCAGCAGGACCCGACAGGGTAGGGGGAGAGTCTATAGCTACACCTTC

CDR3 length: 16
J gene: TRBJ2-1
clone size: .
V gene: TRBV9
D gene: .
CDR3 protein: CASSVGPANSYNEQFF
CDR3 DNA: TGTGCCAGCAGCGTAGGTCCGGCCAACTCCTACAATGAGCAGTTCTTC

CDR3 length: 14
J gene: TRBJ2-5
clone size: .
V gene: TRBV2
D gene: TRBD2
CDR3 protein: CASSGTTSGGPRYF
CDR3 DNA: TGTGCCAGCAGTGGGACGACTAGCGGGGGACCCAGATACTTC

CDR3 length: 16
J gene: TRBJ2-7
clone size: .
V gene: TRBV5-1
D gene: TRBD2
CDR3 protein: CASSLASGASSYEQYF
CDR3 DNA: TGCGCCAGCAGCTTGGCTAGCGGGGCGAGCTCCTACGAGCAGTACTTC

CDR3 length: 13
J gene: TRBJ2-1
clone size: .
V gene: TRBV7-2
D gene: .
CDR3 protein: CASSLGGPVEQFF
CDR3 DNA: TGTGCCAGCAGCTTAGGGGGACCAGTGGAGCAGTTCTTC

CDR3 length: 13
J gene: TRBJ2-7
clone size: .
V gene: TRBV29-1
D gene: .
CDR3 protein: CSVVVVRGGEQYF
CDR3 DNA: TGCAGCGTTGTTGTGGTCAGGGGAGGCGAGCAGTACTTC

CDR3 length: 13
J gene: TRBJ2-3
clone size: few
V gene: TRBV25-1
D gene: .
CDR3 protein: CASSVQGADTQYF
CDR3 DNA: TGTGCCAGCAGTGTACAGGGCGCAGATACGCAGTATTTT

CDR3 length: 13
J gene: TRBJ2-3
clone size: .
V gene: TRBV5-1
D gene: .
CDR3 protein: CASSSKGTDTQYF
CDR3 DNA: TGCGCCAGCAGCTCAAAAGGCACAGATACGCAGTATTTT

CDR3 length: 16
J gene: TRBJ2-3
clone size: .
V gene: TRBV5-1
D gene: TRBD1
CDR3 protein: CASRPGQGSGTDTQYF
CDR3 DNA: TGCGCCAGCAGGCCGGGACAGGGGTCAGGCACAGATACGCAGTATTTT

CDR3 length: 15
J gene: TRBJ2-5
clone size: .
V gene: TRBV27
D gene: TRBD1
CDR3 protein: CASSRWTGNVETQYF
CDR3 DNA: TGTGCCAGCAGTCGTTGGACAGGGAATGTAGAGACCCAGTACTTC

CDR3 length: 12
J gene: TRBJ2-5
clone size: few
V gene: TRBV29-1
D gene: .
CDR3 protein: CSVDHLQETQYF
CDR3 DNA: TGCAGCGTTGACCACCTCCAAGAGACCCAGTACTTC

CDR3 length: 14
J gene: TRBJ2-5
clone size: few
V gene: TRBV19
D gene: TRBD1
CDR3 protein: CASSRRQGVETQYF
CDR3 DNA: TGTGCCAGTAGTCGGAGACAGGGTGTTGAGACCCAGTACTTC

CDR3 length: 14
J gene: TRBJ1-4
clone size: few
V gene: TRBV6-6
D gene: .
CDR3 protein: CASSRDGSGEKLFF
CDR3 DNA: TGTGCCAGCAGCCGTGACGGGTCGGGTGAAAAACTGTTTTTT

CDR3 length: 14
J gene: TRBJ2-5
clone size: .
V gene: TRBV29-1
D gene: .
CDR3 protein: CSGTSRQAPETQYF
CDR3 DNA: TGCAGCGGCACCTCGAGACAGGCCCCAGAGACCCAGTACTTC

CDR3 length: 14
J gene: TRBJ1-1
clone size: few
V gene: TRBV9
D gene: .
CDR3 protein: CASSSGEVYTEAFF
CDR3 DNA: TGTGCCAGCAGCTCAGGGGAGGTCTACACTGAAGCTTTCTTT

CDR3 length: 14
J gene: TRBJ1-5
clone size: .
V gene: TRBV29-1
D gene: .
CDR3 protein: CSVVWGASNQPQHF
CDR3 DNA: TGCAGCGTTGTATGGGGGGCGAGCAATCAGCCCCAGCATTTT

CDR3 length: 18
J gene: TRBJ2-6
clone size: few
V gene: TRBV5-1
D gene: .
CDR3 protein: CASSLFGSETSGANVLTF
CDR3 DNA: TGCGCCAGCAGCTTGTTTGGCTCGGAGACCTCTGGGGCCAACGTCCTGACTTTC

CDR3 length: 13
J gene: TRBJ2-5
clone size: few
V gene: TRBV2
D gene: TRBD1
CDR3 protein: CASTGQSQETQYF
CDR3 DNA: TGTGCCAGCACGGGACAGAGCCAAGAGACCCAGTACTTC

CDR3 length: 12
J gene: TRBJ2-5
clone size: .
V gene: TRBV7-2
D gene: .
CDR3 protein: CASSLVRGTQYF
CDR3 DNA: TGTGCCAGCAGCTTAGTTCGGGGGACCCAGTACTTC

CDR3 length: 12
J gene: TRBJ2-1
clone size: .
V gene: TRBV5-4
D gene: .
CDR3 protein: CASSGPRGGQFF
CDR3 DNA: TGTGCCAGCAGCGGACCGCGTGGGGGGCAGTTCTTC

CDR3 length: 16
J gene: TRBJ2-6
clone size: few
V gene: TRBV7-3
D gene: .
CDR3 protein: CASSLVAGLGANVLTF
CDR3 DNA: TGTGCCAGCAGCTTAGTCGCCGGGCTGGGGGCCAACGTCCTGACTTTC

CDR3 length: 16
J gene: TRBJ1-5
clone size: few
V gene: TRBV30
D gene: .
CDR3 protein: CAWSVQGLVVTQLQHF
CDR3 DNA: TGTGCCTGGAGTGTACAAGGCTTGGTGGTCACACAGCTCCAGCATTTT

CDR3 length: 15
J gene: TRBJ2-3
clone size: .
V gene: TRBV28
D gene: .
CDR3 protein: CASSLLGPPTDTQYF
CDR3 DNA: TGTGCCAGCAGTTTGTTGGGGCCGCCCACAGATACGCAGTATTTT

CDR3 length: 14
J gene: TRBJ2-4
clone size: few
V gene: TRBV7-9
D gene: TRBD1
CDR3 protein: CASSFVTGKNIQYF
CDR3 DNA: TGTGCCAGCAGCTTTGTGACAGGGAAAAACATTCAGTACTTC

CDR3 length: 14
J gene: TRBJ2-7
clone size: few
V gene: TRBV14
D gene: .
CDR3 protein: CASSQVTLVHEQYF
CDR3 DNA: TGTGCCAGCAGCCAAGTAACGCTCGTCCACGAGCAGTACTTC

CDR3 length: 19
J gene: TRBJ2-2
clone size: .
V gene: TRBV4-2
D gene: TRBD2
CDR3 protein: CASSRELYGGRAGAGELFF
CDR3 DNA: TGTGCCAGCAGCCGAGAGCTGTATGGCGGGAGGGCCGGGGCCGGGGAGCTGTTTTTT

CDR3 length: 17
J gene: TRBJ2-7
clone size: few
V gene: TRBV15
D gene: .
CDR3 protein: CATSSPTPSGLLYEQYF
CDR3 DNA: TGTGCCACCAGCAGTCCTACACCCTCAGGTTTATTATACGAGCAGTACTTC

CDR3 length: 13
J gene: TRBJ1-1
clone size: .
V gene: TRBV5-1
D gene: .
CDR3 protein: CASSFSGNTEAFF
CDR3 DNA: TGCGCCAGCAGCTTTAGCGGGAACACTGAAGCTTTCTTT

CDR3 length: 15
J gene: TRBJ1-2
clone size: .
V gene: TRBV29-1
D gene: TRBD1
CDR3 protein: CSVPERTGLYHGYTF
CDR3 DNA: TGCAGCGTTCCGGAAAGGACAGGGCTTTATCATGGCTACACCTTC

CDR3 length: 12
J gene: TRBJ2-3
clone size: .
V gene: TRBV9
D gene: .
CDR3 protein: CASSVSTGRAYF
CDR3 DNA: TGTGCCAGCAGCGTATCAACAGGGAGGGCGTATTTT

CDR3 length: 17
J gene: TRBJ2-3
clone size: few
V gene: TRBV7-9
D gene: .
CDR3 protein: CASSLARSRDGGDTQYF
CDR3 DNA: TGTGCCAGCAGCTTAGCGCGCAGCCGGGACGGCGGGGATACGCAGTATTTT

CDR3 length: 15
J gene: TRBJ1-2
clone size: .
V gene: TRBV9
D gene: TRBD1
CDR3 protein: CASSVRQGIRYGYTF
CDR3 DNA: TGTGCCAGCAGCGTTAGACAGGGGATACGCTATGGCTACACCTTC

CDR3 length: 14
J gene: TRBJ1-2
clone size: few
V gene: TRBV19
D gene: TRBD1
CDR3 protein: CASIPPGQDYGYTF
CDR3 DNA: TGTGCCAGTATACCGCCGGGACAGGACTATGGCTACACCTTC

CDR3 length: 16
J gene: TRBJ2-2
clone size: .
V gene: TRBV11-3
D gene: .
CDR3 protein: CASSLGQIANTGELFF
CDR3 DNA: TGTGCCAGCAGCTTAGGACAGATCGCGAACACCGGGGAGCTGTTTTTT

CDR3 length: 16
J gene: TRBJ2-2
clone size: .
V gene: TRBV25-1
D gene: .
CDR3 protein: CASSELGDSNTGELFF
CDR3 DNA: TGTGCCAGCAGTGAATTAGGGGATTCGAACACCGGGGAGCTGTTTTTT

CDR3 length: 12
J gene: TRBJ2-3
clone size: .
V gene: TRBV10-3
D gene: .
CDR3 protein: CAHGGSLDTQYF
CDR3 DNA: TGTGCCCACGGGGGTAGTCTAGATACGCAGTATTTT

CDR3 length: 15
J gene: TRBJ1-2
clone size: few
V gene: TRBV4-1
D gene: .
CDR3 protein: CASSQGGSSNYGYTF
CDR3 DNA: TGCGCCAGCAGCCAAGGGGGAAGCTCTAACTATGGCTACACCTTC

CDR3 length: 17
J gene: TRBJ2-1
clone size: few
V gene: TRBV4-3
D gene: .
CDR3 protein: CASSRKISGGFSNEQFF
CDR3 DNA: TGCGCCAGCAGCCGGAAGATTAGCGGCGGGTTCTCCAATGAGCAGTTCTTC

CDR3 length: 16
J gene: TRBJ2-1
clone size: .
V gene: TRBV5-1
D gene: TRBD2
CDR3 protein: CASSDGGGNSYNEQFF
CDR3 DNA: TGCGCCAGCAGCGATGGCGGGGGTAACTCCTACAATGAGCAGTTCTTC

CDR3 length: 19
J gene: TRBJ2-4
clone size: few
V gene: TRBV21-1
D gene: .
CDR3 protein: CASSKEEGTVTLAKNIQYF
CDR3 DNA: TGTGCCAGCAGCAAAGAAGAAGGGACAGTGACTTTAGCCAAAAACATTCAGTACTTC

CDR3 length: 14
J gene: TRBJ2-3
clone size: few
V gene: TRBV7-3
D gene: .
CDR3 protein: CASSLGQYTDTQYF
CDR3 DNA: TGTGCCAGCAGCTTAGGACAGTACACAGATACGCAGTATTTT

CDR3 length: 13
J gene: TRBJ2-4
clone size: .
V gene: TRBV4-1
D gene: .
CDR3 protein: CASSQFPVNIQYF
CDR3 DNA: TGCGCCAGCAGCCAATTCCCCGTAAACATTCAGTACTTC

CDR3 length: 13
J gene: TRBJ2-2
clone size: few
V gene: TRBV7-9
D gene: .
CDR3 protein: CASSLNSGGELFF
CDR3 DNA: TGTGCCAGCAGCTTAAATTCTGGCGGGGAGCTGTTTTTT

CDR3 length: 13
J gene: TRBJ2-3
clone size: .
V gene: TRBV5-4
D gene: .
CDR3 protein: CASSRPGTDTQYF
CDR3 DNA: TGTGCCAGCAGCCGTCCGGGCACAGATACGCAGTATTTT

CDR3 length: 13
J gene: TRBJ2-1
clone size: few
V gene: TRBV29-1
D gene: .
CDR3 protein: CSVGQGGAGGQFF
CDR3 DNA: TGCAGCGTTGGGCAGGGTGGCGCCGGCGGGCAGTTCTTC

CDR3 length: 14
J gene: TRBJ2-1
clone size: .
V gene: TRBV5-6
D gene: .
CDR3 protein: CASSLEGQYNEQFF
CDR3 DNA: TGTGCCAGCAGCTTGGAAGGACAGTACAATGAGCAGTTCTTC

CDR3 length: 15
J gene: TRBJ2-1
clone size: .
V gene: TRBV7-9
D gene: TRBD1
CDR3 protein: CASSSTRTGINEQFF
CDR3 DNA: TGTGCCAGCAGCTCCACTAGGACAGGGATCAATGAGCAGTTCTTC

CDR3 length: 14
J gene: TRBJ2-6
clone size: few
V gene: TRBV30
D gene: .
CDR3 protein: CAWRMGSGANVLTF
CDR3 DNA: TGTGCCTGGAGAATGGGCTCTGGGGCCAACGTCCTGACTTTC

CDR3 length: 16
J gene: TRBJ2-1
clone size: .
V gene: TRBV19
D gene: TRBD2
CDR3 protein: CASSGLAGSSYNEQFF
CDR3 DNA: TGTGCCAGTAGCGGACTAGCGGGAAGCTCCTACAATGAGCAGTTCTTC

CDR3 length: 15
J gene: TRBJ2-2
clone size: .
V gene: TRBV7-2
D gene: .
CDR3 protein: CASRRQRLNTGELFF
CDR3 DNA: TGTGCCAGCAGACGGCAGCGCCTTAACACCGGGGAGCTGTTTTTT

CDR3 length: 12
J gene: TRBJ2-7
clone size: few
V gene: TRBV28
D gene: .
CDR3 protein: CASSSRLYEQYF
CDR3 DNA: TGTGCCAGCAGCAGCCGGCTCTACGAGCAGTACTTC